These 7 T cell receptor beta chains share one sample of origin, sequenced in a study of post-analysis software for immune sequencing data. Study-wide points: Patients used about five TRBV segments, including TRBV5-6, TRBV5-1 and TRBV20-1, more often than controls.

Prepared TCR beta cDNA libraries contained unique molecular identifiers. TCRdb used MiXCR to reprocess the PCR reads, holding one entry per CDR3 protein. The table lists about 430,000 distinct CDR3 sequences, about 39% of them singletons. For these TCRs, the target antigens are not known. Sequencing input: blood. The receptors originated from a girl aged 2 to 10 with multiple sclerosis.

The gene calls are TRBV20-1 and TRBJ1-6; 8 bases match TRBD1. Germline loops: CDR1 DFQATT, CDR2 SNEGSKA (reference sequence). There are 15 residues in the CDR3. The CDR3 bases are TGCAGCCCTCGGCTTACGGGACAGGCCAATTCACCCCTCCACTTT. It specifies CSPRLTGQANSPLHF.

V and J are TRBV4-1 and TRBJ2-1, with 7 bases that match TRBD1. Germline V lookup: CDR1 MGHRA, CDR2 YSYEKL. CDR3 length equals 14 residues. Trimming removed 4 bases from V and 3 bases from J; junction bases left unmatched: 3. CDR3 in amino acids: CASSPGDSYNEQFF. Written as DNA, the CDR3 is TGCGCCAGCAGCCCCGGGGACAGCTACAATGAGCAGTTCTTC.

The chain is built from TRBV11-1 and TRBJ2-7, with D maybe TRBD2 (5 bases). The end of the DNA is better explained by TRBJ2-5, so the J call may be wrong. Germline loops: CDR1 SGHAT, CDR2 FQDESV (reference sequence). The CDR3 runs to 16 residues. The CDR3: CASSLVGPGEKKTQYF. The CDR3 DNA reads TGTGCCAGCAGCTTAGTTGGACCTGGGGAGAAGAAGACCCAGTACTTC.

This clonotype was detected only a few times. The chain carries TRBV29-1 and TRBJ2-4, with 7 bases fitting TRBD1. The last part of the DNA fits TRBJ2-7 better; the J call may be wrong. The germline V gene encodes CDR1 SQVTM and CDR2 ANQGSEA. The CDR3 extends over 13 amino acids. This chain's CDR3 is CSFIQGLSYEQYF. CDR3 bases: TGCAGCTTCATACAGGGGCTTTCCTACGAGCAGTACTTC.

This clonotype came up a few times. The gene calls are TRBV10-3 and TRBJ2-5; 8 nucleotides align to TRBD1. The length of the CDR3 is 13 residues. Unmatched junction bases numbered 7, after V lost 10 bases and J lost 3 bases. CDR1 ENHRY and CDR2 SYGVKD come from the germline V gene. The CDR3 DNA is TGTGCCACCGAGGACAGGGCCGAAGAGACCCAGTACTTC. Its translation: CATEDRAEETQYF.

This clonotype showed up just a few times. The chain has TRBV4-3 and TRBJ2-7; tentative D call: TRBD2 (6 bases). Trimming pared 0 bases from V and 3 bases from J, leaving 12 bases between. The CDR3 totals 15 residues. In germline, CDR1 is LGHNA, CDR2 YSLEER. The CDR3 sequence: CASSQDRGGIYEQYF. The CDR3 DNA reads TGCGCCAGCAGCCAAGATAGGGGCGGGATCTACGAGCAGTACTTC.

This clonotype appeared a few times. This chain connects TRBV20-1 to TRBJ2-7, with D tentatively TRBD1 (5 bases). The V gene lost 3 bases and the J gene lost 2 bases, with 14 bases spanning the gap. Germline CDR1 is DFQATT and CDR2 is SNEGSKA (reference sequence). This CDR3 comprises 14 residues. The CDR3: CSASLTQGTYEQYF. As DNA, the CDR3 is TGCAGTGCTAGCCTTACCCAGGGCACCTACGAGCAGTACTTC.